The 24 T cell receptor beta chains below come from one sample, sequenced in a study of molecular identifiers for immune sequencing clone quantification. TCRdb recomputed calls from the PCR reads with MiXCR, one row per CDR3 protein. This table holds under 600,000 distinct CDR3 sequences, about a fifth found once. Sequenced: naive CD8+ T cells from blood, with Jurkat cell RNA spiked in. Subset here: FACS-sorted CD8+CD4-CCR7+CD45RA+ naive T cells. These receptors were obtained from a human donor in good health. Some libraries in this study had Jurkat cell RNA spiked in.

In this sample, this clonotype turned up once. The junction and the germline gene differ at one end; a read error may be behind it. The chain recombines TRBV5-6 with TRBJ2-3; TRBD2 matches at 7 bases. Germline V gene sequence: CDR1 SGHDT, CDR2 YYEEEE. This CDR3 is built from 15 residues. The CDR3 spells CTSSLSGDRGDTQYF. The CDR3 nucleotides are TGTACCAGCAGCTTGAGCGGGGACCGGGGGGATACGCAGTATTTT. The variable domain in full, with the rest retrieved from reference TRBV5-6 and TRBJ2-3, is DAGVTQSPTHLIKTRGQQVTLRCSPKSGHDTVSWYQQALGQGPQFIFQYYEEEERQRGNFPDRFSGHQFPNYSSELNVNALLLGDSALYLCTSSLSGDRGDTQYFGPGTRLTVL.

This clonotype was recorded at least ten times. The CDR3 region is CASSAPQVPYEQYF. CDR3 nucleotides: TGTGCCAGCAGCGCCCCGCAGGTACCGTACGAGCAGTACTTC. The chain has TRBV9 and TRBJ2-7; no clear D gene. CDR1 is SGDLS, CDR2 YYNGEE, per germline. CDR3 length equals 14 residues. Between the trimmed V and J ends, which lost 3 bases and 4 bases, there was a span of 14 bases.

Comments on this clonotype: A much larger clone lies one base from this, so it may be a read error. This chain uses TRBV9 with TRBJ1-3, with no clear D. The V gene's germline CDR1 is SGDLS and CDR2 YYNGEE. V lost 4 bases to trimming and J lost 0 bases, with 11 bases between them. The CDR3 spans 15 residues. This CDR3 is CASSPDVSSGNTIYF. In DNA, the CDR3 is TGTGCCAGCAGCCCGGACGTAAGCTCTGGAAACACCATATATTTT.

The chain uses TRBV12-3 or TRBV12-4 and TRBJ2-5; 7 bases agree with TRBD1. The trim removed 6 bases at V and 0 bases at J, leaving 7 bases unmatched. CDR3 length: 15 residues. The CDR3 DNA is TGTGCCAGCAGCCAACCCGGGACAGACCAAGAGACCCAGTACTTC. Translation gives CASSQPGTDQETQYF.

This clonotype has at least ten counts. The chain links TRBV20-1 to TRBJ2-5; TRBD2 matches at 15 bases. The CDR3 spans 16 residues. Trimming at V came to 5 bases and at J to 5 bases, leaving 9 bases not matched to a gene. Per germline, CDR1 DFQATT and CDR2 SNEGSKA (reference sequence). The CDR3 loop is CSARTSGGAVWETQYF. CDR3 sequence (DNA): TGCAGTGCTCGGACTAGCGGGGGGGCCGTTTGGGAGACCCAGTACTTC.

The chain combines TRBV3-1 with TRBJ2-7; possible D gene TRBD2, 6 bases. Germline V lookup: CDR1 LGHDT, CDR2 YNNKEL (reference sequence). The V and J ends lost 0 bases and 6 bases respectively, with 15 bases between them. The CDR3 contains 15 residues. The CDR3 sequence is CASSQEGGVVCEQYF. The CDR3 nucleotides are TGTGCCAGCAGCCAAGAAGGAGGGGTGGTCTGCGAGCAGTACTTC.

The chain links TRBV11-2 to TRBJ1-6; no clear D. CDR3 length equals 13 residues. V was cut by 3 bases and J by 7 bases, with 7 bases left in between. The germline gives CDR1 SGHAT, CDR2 FQNNGV. The CDR3 nucleotides are TGTGCCAGCAGCTTCGCAGACAATTCACCCCTCCACTTT. This encodes CASSFADNSPLHF.

This clonotype occurred many times. The genes are TRBV12-3 or TRBV12-4 and TRBJ2-1; D call uncertain. V shed 1 base and J shed 10 bases, with 14 bases lying between them. This CDR3 has 14 residues. The CDR3 sequence is CASSLGPEQPEQFF. Here the CDR3 DNA reads TGTGCCAGCAGTTTAGGCCCGGAGCAGCCAGAGCAGTTCTTC.

In the case of this clonotype: Sequence at one end of the junction differs from germline and may be a read error. The rearrangement links TRBV28 to TRBJ1-4, with D unresolved. The CDR3 is made up of 16 amino acids. Germline V gene lookup returns CDR1 MDHEN and CDR2 SYDVKM. For the CDR3, the DNA is TGTGCCAGCAGCGATGACCTACTTGGGGTCAATGAAGAACTGTTTTTT. It is translated as CASSDDLLGVNEELFF.

Comments on this clonotype: A much more abundant neighbour one base away suggests this may be a read error. It is likely a read error, because the conserved phenylalanine at the end of the CDR3 is missing. The V and J genes are TRBV30 and TRBJ1-5, with TRBD1 identical over 9 bases. V lost 2 bases and J lost 3; bases outside the gene matches: 5. The CDR3 spans 15 residues. CDR1 is GTSNPN, CDR2 SVGIG, per germline (reference sequence). CDR3: CAWSFGQGINQPQHS. CDR3 coding DNA: TGTGCCTGGAGTTTTGGACAGGGGATCAATCAGCCCCAGCATTCT.

This clonotype was seen repeatedly, ten times or more. The V call is TRBV11-2, the J call TRBJ2-3; the match to TRBD2 covers 10 bases. V lost 2 bases and J lost 4; bases outside the gene matches: 6. The CDR3 contains 16 residues. Germline loops: CDR1 SGHAT, CDR2 FQNNGV. The CDR3 is CASSLPSGGAPDTQYF. In nucleotides, the CDR3 is TGTGCCAGCAGCTTACCAAGCGGGGGGGCACCAGATACGCAGTATTTT.

With regard to this clonotype: Just one base apart from a much larger clone, this may be a read error. The conserved phenylalanine or tryptophan is not found at the CDR3 terminus, so this likely reflects a read error. V usage is TRBV12-3 or TRBV12-4 and J usage is TRBJ2-4; possible D gene TRBD1, 6 bases. The CDR3 is 14 amino acids. V was pared by 5 bases and J by 7 bases, with 15 bases between. This chain's CDR3 is CASSPTTGFNIQYL. CDR3 bases: TGTGCCAGCAGTCCAACGACAGGTTTTAACATTCAGTACCTC.

The table lists this clonotype with many counts. V usage is TRBV12-3 or TRBV12-4 and J usage is TRBJ2-3, with D perhaps matching TRBD1 (6 bases). The V end was cut by 5 bases, the J end by 7 bases, with 16 bases between. The CDR3 consists of 14 residues. The CDR3: CASSPQRTANTQYF. DNA of the CDR3: TGTGCCAGCAGTCCCCAAAGGACAGCAAATACGCAGTATTTT.

To note about this clonotype: Germline is not matched at one junction end, which may reflect a read error. The chain joins TRBV7-9 to TRBJ2-2; either TRBD1 or TRBD2 may supply D (5 bases each). Germline loops: CDR1 SEHNR, CDR2 FQNEAQ (reference sequence). The CDR3 length is 11 residues. CDR3 DNA sequence: TGTGCCAGCACAGGGTCCGGGGAGCCGTTTTTT. It yields the protein CASTGSGEPFF.

Remarks on this clonotype: Given a much more abundant clone one base away, this may be a read error. This chain uses TRBV7-9 with TRBJ2-3, with D perhaps matching TRBD1 (5 bases). CDR3 size: 13 residues. Germline-derived CDR1 and CDR2 are SEHNR and FQNEAQ (reference sequence). As DNA, the CDR3 is TGTGCCAGCATGGGGCGGACGACAGATACGCGGTATTTT. Translating it yields CASMGRTTDTRYF.

This clonotype was counted a few times. J is TRBJ2-2 and V is TRBV11-3, with 7 bases lining up with TRBD2. Germline CDR1 reads SGHNT; CDR2 reads YENEEA. The CDR3 runs 13 residues. Trimming cost V 8 bases and J 4 bases; bases outside gene matches: 4. The CDR3 DNA reads as TGTGCCAGCGGGGGGGGAGTCACCGGGGAGCTGTTTTTT. It yields the protein CASGGGVTGELFF.

This clonotype was counted at least ten times. This chain joins TRBV6-1 and TRBJ1-5; maybe TRBD1 (5 bases). V was cut by 2 bases and J by 0 bases, with 8 bases left in between. The CDR3 totals 15 residues. Germline V gene lookup returns CDR1 MNHNS and CDR2 SASEGT. The CDR3 region has the DNA TGTGCCAGCAGTGAATGGGGGGGTAGCAATCAGCCCCAGCATTTT. Translating it yields CASSEWGGSNQPQHF.

This clonotype appeared a single time. DNA of the CDR3: TGCGCCAGCAGCCAAGGAGCAGGGTCGAACACTGAAGCTTTCTTT. Translation: CASSQGAGSNTEAFF. This chain links TRBV4-3 with TRBJ1-1; perhaps TRBD1 as D (5 bases). Trimming shortened V by 1 base and J by 1 base, and 10 bases separated the two germline ends. The CDR3 loop spans 15 amino acids. Germline V gene sequence: CDR1 LGHNA, CDR2 YSLEER.

This chain connects TRBV7-2 to TRBJ2-1; D gene unclear. CDR1 is SGHTA and CDR2 is FQGNSA in the germline V gene. The V and J ends lost 1 base and 5 bases respectively, with 6 bases between them. The CDR3 loop spans 13 amino acids. The CDR3, as DNA: TGTGCCAGCAGCTTAGTCACCCACAATGAGCAGTTCTTC. This sequence encodes CASSLVTHNEQFF.

The chain couples TRBV4-2 to TRBJ2-3, with 12 bases matching TRBD2. CDR3 length equals 15 residues. Germline V gene lookup returns CDR1 LGHNA and CDR2 YNFKEQ. V was clipped by 4 bases and J by 4 bases; unmatched bases: 3. CDR3 nucleotides: TGTGCCAGCAGCCCGACTAGCGGGAGTGCAGATACGCAGTATTTT. Encoded protein: CASSPTSGSADTQYF.

This clonotype was observed a handful of times. The chain recombines TRBV2 with TRBJ1-5; D possibly corresponds to TRBD1 (5 bases). V was pared by 8 bases and J by 6 bases, with 17 bases between. Germline CDR1 and CDR2: SNHLY and FYNNEI. The CDR3 is made up of 14 amino acids. The CDR3 loop reads CASSPSRGFQPQHF. In nucleotides, the CDR3 is TGTGCCAGCTCTCCCTCTCGGGGGTTTCAGCCCCAGCATTTT.

This clonotype was observed a handful of times. The rearrangement uses TRBV28 and TRBJ2-3; 15 nucleotides agree with TRBD2. Germline V lookup: CDR1 MDHEN, CDR2 SYDVKM. V lost 4 bases, J lost 0 bases, and 5 bases stayed unmatched. This CDR3 is 18 amino acids long. The CDR3 nucleotides read TGTGCCAGCAGTTCCCGGACTAGCGGGGGGGGAAGCACAGATACGCAGTATTTT. Translating it yields CASSSRTSGGGSTDTQYF.

The chain employs TRBV6-5 and TRBJ2-5; D gene uncertain. V was shortened by 6 bases and J by 0 bases, with 11 bases between the two germline ends. Germline lookup yields CDR1 MNHEY and CDR2 SVGAGI. The CDR3 runs to 14 residues. The CDR3 protein is CASSETAYQETQYF. The CDR3 nucleotides read TGTGCCAGCAGCGAAACAGCGTACCAAGAGACCCAGTACTTC.

This clonotype was counted at least ten times. The V gene is TRBV29-1, the J gene TRBJ1-3; D gene ambiguous. The V and J ends lost 4 bases and 0 bases respectively, with 10 bases between them. Germline V CDR1 and CDR2: SQVTM, ANQGSEA. CDR3 length equals 14 residues. The CDR3 region has the DNA TGCAGCGTTGTAGACACCAGCTCTGGAAACACCATATATTTT. Its translation: CSVVDTSSGNTIYF.